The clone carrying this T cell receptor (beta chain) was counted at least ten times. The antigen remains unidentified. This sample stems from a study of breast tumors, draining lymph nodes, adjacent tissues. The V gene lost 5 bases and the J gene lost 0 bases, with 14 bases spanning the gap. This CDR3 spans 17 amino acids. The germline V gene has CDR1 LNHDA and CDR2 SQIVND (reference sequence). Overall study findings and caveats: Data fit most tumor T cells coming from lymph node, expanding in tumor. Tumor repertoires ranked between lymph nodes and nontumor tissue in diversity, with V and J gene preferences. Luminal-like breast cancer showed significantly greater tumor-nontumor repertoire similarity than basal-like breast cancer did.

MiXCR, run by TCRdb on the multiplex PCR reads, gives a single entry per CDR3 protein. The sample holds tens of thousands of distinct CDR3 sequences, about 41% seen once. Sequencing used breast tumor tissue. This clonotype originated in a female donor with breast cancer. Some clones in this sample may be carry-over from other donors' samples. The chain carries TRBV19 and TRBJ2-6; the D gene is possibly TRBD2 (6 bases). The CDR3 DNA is TGTGCCAGTAGTCCCGCGGGACGGCTCTCTGGGGCCAACGTCCTGACTTTC. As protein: CASSPAGRLSGANVLTF.